This T cell receptor (beta chain) was recovered during a study of CD8+ T cells in alopecia areata. Sample treatment: oral pan-JAK inhibitor, 5-10 mg twice daily. Reverse transcription of extracted RNA yielded cDNA, which provided the sequencing template. The data were produced by immunoSEQ multiplex PCR, yet TCRdb's version contains in-frame clones alone and is incomplete. The sample consists of approximately 140,000 clones, roughly four fifths of them appearing once. CDR1 and CDR2 (germline): SEHNR, FQNEAQ (reference sequence). This CDR3 contains 15 residues. V gave up 5 bases and J gave up 8 bases, with 18 bases separating them. Study-wide points: Compared with mice, patients displayed less clear TCR sharing, possibly for HLA-related reasons.

Comment on this clone: What it binds is not known.

The rearrangement uses TRBV7-9 and TRBJ1-4; D remains unclear. The receptor's source is a human donor with alopecia areata. The source was CD8+ T cells sorted from blood, collected at week 4, from a patient treated with tofacitinib. CDR3 sequence: CASSPARATGEKLFF. In DNA form, the CDR3 reads TGTGCCAGCAGCCCAGCCCGGGCTACGGGGGAAAAACTGTTTTTT.